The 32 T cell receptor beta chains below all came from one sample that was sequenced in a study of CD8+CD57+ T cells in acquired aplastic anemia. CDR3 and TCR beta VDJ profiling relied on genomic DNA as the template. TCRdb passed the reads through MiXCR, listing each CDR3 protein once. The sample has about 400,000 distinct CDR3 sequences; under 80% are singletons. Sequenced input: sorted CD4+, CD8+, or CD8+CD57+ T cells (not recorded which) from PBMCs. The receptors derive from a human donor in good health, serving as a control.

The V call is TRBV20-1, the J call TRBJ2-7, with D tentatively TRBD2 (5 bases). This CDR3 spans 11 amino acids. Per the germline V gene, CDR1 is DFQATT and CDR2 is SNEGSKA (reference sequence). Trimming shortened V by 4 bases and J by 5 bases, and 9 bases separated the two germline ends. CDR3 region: CSAMRVDEQYF. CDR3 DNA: TGCAGTGCTATGAGGGTGGACGAGCAGTACTTC.

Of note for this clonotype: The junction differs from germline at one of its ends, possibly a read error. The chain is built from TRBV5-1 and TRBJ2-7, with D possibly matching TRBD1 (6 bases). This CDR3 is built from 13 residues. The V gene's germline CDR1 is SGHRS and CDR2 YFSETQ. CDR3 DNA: TGTGCCAGCAGCTTGGACACAGGGAGTGAGCAGTACTTC. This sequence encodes CASSLDTGSEQYF.

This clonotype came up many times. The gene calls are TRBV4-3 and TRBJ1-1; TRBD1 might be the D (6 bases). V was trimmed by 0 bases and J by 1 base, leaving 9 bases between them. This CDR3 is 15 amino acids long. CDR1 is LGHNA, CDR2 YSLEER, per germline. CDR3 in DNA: TGCGCCAGCAGCCAAGATGCCAGGGGGAACACTGAAGCTTTCTTT. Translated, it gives CASSQDARGNTEAFF.

The DNA for the CDR3 is TGCAGTGCTAGCCTCCTCCAGGCTGTGAGCACAGATACGCAGTATTTT. Residues: CSASLLQAVSTDTQYF. The chain couples TRBV20-1 to TRBJ2-3; D gene uncertain. Germline V gives CDR1 DFQATT, CDR2 SNEGSKA (reference sequence). The CDR3 length is 16 residues. V lost 3 bases to trimming and J lost 0 bases, with 16 bases between them.

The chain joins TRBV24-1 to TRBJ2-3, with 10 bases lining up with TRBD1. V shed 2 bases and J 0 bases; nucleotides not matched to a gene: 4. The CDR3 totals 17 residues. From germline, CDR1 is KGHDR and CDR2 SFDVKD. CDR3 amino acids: CATSDSGQGDSTDTQYF. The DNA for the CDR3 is TGTGCCACCAGTGATTCAGGACAGGGGGATAGCACAGATACGCAGTATTTT.

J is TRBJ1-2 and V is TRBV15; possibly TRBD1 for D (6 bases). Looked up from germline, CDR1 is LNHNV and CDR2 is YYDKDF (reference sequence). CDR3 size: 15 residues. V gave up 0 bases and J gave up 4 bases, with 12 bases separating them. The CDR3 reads CATSRDPGQSYGYTF. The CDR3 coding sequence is TGTGCCACCAGCAGAGATCCCGGACAGTCCTATGGCTACACCTTC.

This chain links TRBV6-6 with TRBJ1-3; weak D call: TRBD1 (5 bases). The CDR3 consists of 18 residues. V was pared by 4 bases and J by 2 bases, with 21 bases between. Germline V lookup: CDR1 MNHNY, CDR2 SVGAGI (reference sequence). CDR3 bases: TGTGCCAGCAGTTCCTTGACGATAGGACAACGGGCTGGAAACACCATATATTTT. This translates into CASSSLTIGQRAGNTIYF.

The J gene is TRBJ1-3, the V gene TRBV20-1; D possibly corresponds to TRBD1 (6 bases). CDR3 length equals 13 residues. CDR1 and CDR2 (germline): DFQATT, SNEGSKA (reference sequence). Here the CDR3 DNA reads TGCAGCGCTGTGGGGCGGACAGAGGGCCCCATATATTTT. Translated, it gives CSAVGRTEGPIYF.

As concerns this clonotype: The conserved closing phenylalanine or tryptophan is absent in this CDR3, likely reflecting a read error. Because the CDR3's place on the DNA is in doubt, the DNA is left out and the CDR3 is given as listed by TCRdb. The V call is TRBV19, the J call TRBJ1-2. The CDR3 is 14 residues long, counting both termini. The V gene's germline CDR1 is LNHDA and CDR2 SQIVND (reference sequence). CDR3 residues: CASIQTNEKLFFTI.

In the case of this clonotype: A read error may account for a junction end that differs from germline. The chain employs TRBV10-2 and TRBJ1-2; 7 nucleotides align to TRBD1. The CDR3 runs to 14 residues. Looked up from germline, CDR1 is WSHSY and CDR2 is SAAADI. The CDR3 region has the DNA TGTGCCACCAGTGAGCCGGACAGGAAGTATGGCTACACCTTC. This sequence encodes CATSEPDRKYGYTF.

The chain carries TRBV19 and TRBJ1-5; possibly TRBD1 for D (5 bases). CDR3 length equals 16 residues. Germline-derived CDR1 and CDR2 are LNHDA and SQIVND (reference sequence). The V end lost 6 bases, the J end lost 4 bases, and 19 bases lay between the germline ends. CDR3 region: CASSLGTAARNQPQHF. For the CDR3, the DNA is TGTGCCAGTAGCCTAGGGACTGCGGCGAGGAATCAGCCCCAGCATTTT. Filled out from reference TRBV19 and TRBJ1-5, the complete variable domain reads DGGITQSPKYLFRKEGQNVTLSCEQNLNHDAMYWYRQDPGQGLRLIYYSQIVNDFQKGDIAEGYSVSREKKESFPLTVTSAQKNPTAFYLCASSLGTAARNQPQHFGDGTRLSIL.

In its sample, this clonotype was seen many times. DNA of the CDR3: TGTGCCAGCAGCCAGACTAGCGGGGGGATCCGAGGGTATACGCAGTATTTT. This sequence encodes CASSQTSGGIRGYTQYF. The chain links TRBV5-4 to TRBJ2-3; 13 bases map to TRBD2. CDR3 length: 17 residues. Trimming took 4 bases from V and 7 from J; bases not matched to a gene: 12. Germline assignment: CDR1 SGHNT and CDR2 YYREEE (reference sequence).

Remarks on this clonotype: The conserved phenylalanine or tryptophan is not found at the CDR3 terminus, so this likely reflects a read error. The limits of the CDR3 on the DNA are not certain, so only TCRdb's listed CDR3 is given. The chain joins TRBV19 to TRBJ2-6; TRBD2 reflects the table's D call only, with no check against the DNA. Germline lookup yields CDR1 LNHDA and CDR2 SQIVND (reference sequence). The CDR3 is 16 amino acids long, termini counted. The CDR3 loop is CATGGQLIYGYTFGSV.

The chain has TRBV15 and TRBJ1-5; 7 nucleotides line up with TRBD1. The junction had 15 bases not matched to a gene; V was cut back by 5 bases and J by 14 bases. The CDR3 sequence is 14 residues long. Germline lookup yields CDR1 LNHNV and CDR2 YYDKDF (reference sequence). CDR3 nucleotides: TGTGCCACCAGCTCCAGGACAGGACTCACCTACGAGCATTTT. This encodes CATSSRTGLTYEHF.

This CDR3 reads CASSSSREQPQHF. CDR3 DNA: TGTGCCAGCAGTTCGTCGCGAGAACAGCCCCAGCATTTT. This chain connects TRBV12-3 or TRBV12-4 to TRBJ1-5; D unclear. The CDR3 sequence is 13 residues long. Trimming took 4 bases from V and 7 from J, leaving 11 bases between them.

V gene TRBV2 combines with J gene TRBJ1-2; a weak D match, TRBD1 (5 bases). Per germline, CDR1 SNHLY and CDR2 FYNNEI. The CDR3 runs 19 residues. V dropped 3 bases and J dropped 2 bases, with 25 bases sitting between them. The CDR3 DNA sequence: TGTGCCAGCAGTGAGAATACTTCGCAAGGGGCAGGTTCGAACTATGGCTACACCTTC. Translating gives CASSENTSQGAGSNYGYTF.

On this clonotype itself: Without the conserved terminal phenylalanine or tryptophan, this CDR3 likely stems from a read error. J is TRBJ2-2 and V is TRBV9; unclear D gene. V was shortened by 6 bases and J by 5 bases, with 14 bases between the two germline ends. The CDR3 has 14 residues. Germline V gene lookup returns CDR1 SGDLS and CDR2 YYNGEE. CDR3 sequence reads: CASTSARETGELFL. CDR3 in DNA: TGTGCCAGCACCTCGGCACGTGAAACCGGGGAGCTGTTTCTT.

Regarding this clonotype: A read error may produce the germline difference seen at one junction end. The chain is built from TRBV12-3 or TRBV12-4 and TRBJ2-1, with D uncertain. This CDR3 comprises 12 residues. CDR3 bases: TGTGCCAGCAGTTTCTACGGCAATGAGCAGTCCTTC. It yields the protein CASSFYGNEQSF.

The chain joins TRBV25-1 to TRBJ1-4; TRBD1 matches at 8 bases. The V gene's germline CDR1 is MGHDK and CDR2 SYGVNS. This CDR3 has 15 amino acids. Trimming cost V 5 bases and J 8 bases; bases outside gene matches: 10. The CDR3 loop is CASSTTTGVYEKLFF. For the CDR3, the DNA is TGTGCCAGCAGTACCACGACAGGGGTGTACGAAAAACTGTTTTTT.

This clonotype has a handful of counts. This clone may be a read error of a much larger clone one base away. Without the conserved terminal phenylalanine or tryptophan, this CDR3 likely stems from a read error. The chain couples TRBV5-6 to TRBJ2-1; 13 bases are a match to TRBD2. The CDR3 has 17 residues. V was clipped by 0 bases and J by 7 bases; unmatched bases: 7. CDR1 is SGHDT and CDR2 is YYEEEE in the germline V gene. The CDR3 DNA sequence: TGTGCCAGCAGCTTGGTACGACTAGCGGGGGGCAGGAATGAGCAGTTCATC. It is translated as CASSLVRLAGGRNEQFI.

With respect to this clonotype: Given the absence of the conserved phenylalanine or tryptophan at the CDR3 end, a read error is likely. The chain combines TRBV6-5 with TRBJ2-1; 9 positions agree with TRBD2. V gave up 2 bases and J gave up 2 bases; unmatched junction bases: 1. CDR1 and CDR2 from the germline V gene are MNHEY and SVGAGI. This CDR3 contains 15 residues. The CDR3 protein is CASSYQRGAYNEQFS. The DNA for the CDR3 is TGTGCCAGCAGTTACCAGCGGGGGGCCTACAATGAGCAGTTCTCC.

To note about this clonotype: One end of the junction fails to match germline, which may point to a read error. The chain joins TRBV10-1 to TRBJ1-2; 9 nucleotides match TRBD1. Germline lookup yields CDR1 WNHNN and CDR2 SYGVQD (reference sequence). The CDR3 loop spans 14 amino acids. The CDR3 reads CARRPTGGVWGYAF. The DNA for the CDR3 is TGCGCCCGTCGTCCGACAGGGGGAGTTTGGGGCTACGCCTTC.

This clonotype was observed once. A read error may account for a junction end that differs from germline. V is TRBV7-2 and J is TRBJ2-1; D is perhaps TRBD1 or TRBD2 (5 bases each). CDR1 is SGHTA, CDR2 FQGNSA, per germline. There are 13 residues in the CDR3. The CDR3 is CATSRETSREQFF. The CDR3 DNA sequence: TGTGCCACCAGCAGGGAGACGTCGCGAGAGCAGTTCTTT.

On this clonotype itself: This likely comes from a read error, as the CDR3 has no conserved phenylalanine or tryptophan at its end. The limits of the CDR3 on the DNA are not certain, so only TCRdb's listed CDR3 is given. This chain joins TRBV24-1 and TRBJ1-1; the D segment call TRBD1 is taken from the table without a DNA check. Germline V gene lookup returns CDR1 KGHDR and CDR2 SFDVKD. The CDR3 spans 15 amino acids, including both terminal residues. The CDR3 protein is CATISRGGRNTPPLC.

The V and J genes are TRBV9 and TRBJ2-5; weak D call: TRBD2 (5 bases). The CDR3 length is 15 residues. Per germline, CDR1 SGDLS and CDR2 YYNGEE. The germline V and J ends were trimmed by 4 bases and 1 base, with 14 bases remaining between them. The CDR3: CASSPRAASQETQYF. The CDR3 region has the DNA TGTGCCAGCAGCCCGCGGGCGGCCTCCCAAGAGACCCAGTACTTC.

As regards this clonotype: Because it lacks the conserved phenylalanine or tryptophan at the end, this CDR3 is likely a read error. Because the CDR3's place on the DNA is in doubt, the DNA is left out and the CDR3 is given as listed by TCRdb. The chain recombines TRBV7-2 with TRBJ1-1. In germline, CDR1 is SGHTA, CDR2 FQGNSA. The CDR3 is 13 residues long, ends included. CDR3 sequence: CASSSEGSLVEHY.

CDR3 residues: CASSPRTDTHYFGYF. CDR3 nucleotide sequence: TGTGCCAGCAGCCCCCGCACAGATACGCACTACTTCGGGTACTTC. This chain uses TRBV7-2 with TRBJ2-7; the D is unclear. Germline V gene lookup returns CDR1 SGHTA and CDR2 FQGNSA. The CDR3 sequence is 15 residues long. V lost 5 bases and J 12 bases, leaving 26 bases between the germline ends.

The CDR3 sequence is CASSYDVRTFSSTDTQYF. CDR3 bases: TGTGCCAGCAGTTATGATGTGCGGACCTTTTCTAGCACAGATACGCAGTATTTT. The gene calls are TRBV6-2 or TRBV6-3 and TRBJ2-3; D is unclear. The CDR3 is 18 amino acids. V lost 3 bases, J lost 0 bases, and 19 bases lay in between. Germline-derived CDR1 and CDR2 are MNHEY and SVGEGT.

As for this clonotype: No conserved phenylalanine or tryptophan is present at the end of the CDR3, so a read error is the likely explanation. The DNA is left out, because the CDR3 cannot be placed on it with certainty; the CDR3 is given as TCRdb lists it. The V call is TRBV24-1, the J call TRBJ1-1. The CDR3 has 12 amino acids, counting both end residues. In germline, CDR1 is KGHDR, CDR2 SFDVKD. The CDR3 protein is CAIRTANTKGFL.

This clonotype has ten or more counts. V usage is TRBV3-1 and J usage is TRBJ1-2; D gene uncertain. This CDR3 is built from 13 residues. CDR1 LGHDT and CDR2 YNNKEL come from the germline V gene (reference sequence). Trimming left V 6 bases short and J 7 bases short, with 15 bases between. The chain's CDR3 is CASSHGQASGYTF. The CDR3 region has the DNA TGTGCCAGCAGTCACGGTCAGGCATCTGGCTACACCTTC.

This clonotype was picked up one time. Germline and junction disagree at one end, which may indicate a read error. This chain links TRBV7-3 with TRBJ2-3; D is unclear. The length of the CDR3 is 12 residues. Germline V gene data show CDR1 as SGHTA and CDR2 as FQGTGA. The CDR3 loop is CASSQVEGTEYF. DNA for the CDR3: TGTGCCAGCAGCCAAGTCGAAGGTACGGAGTATTTT.

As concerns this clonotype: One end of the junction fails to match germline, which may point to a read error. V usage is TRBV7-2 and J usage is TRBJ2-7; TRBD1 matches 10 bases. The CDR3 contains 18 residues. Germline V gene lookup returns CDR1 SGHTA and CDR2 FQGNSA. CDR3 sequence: CASSLAGTVGTGAYEQYF. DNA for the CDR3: TGCGCCAGCAGCTTGGCCGGCACCGTCGGGACAGGGGCCTACGAGCAGTACTTC.